The 28 T cell receptor beta chains below come from one sample, sequenced in a study of OX40 agonist ivuxolimab in advanced cancers. Sequencing used immunoSEQ multiplex PCR; TCRdb keeps in-frame clones, though not all of them. The sample includes some 110,000 clones, roughly 95% seen only once; the top ten take 0.15% to 0.17%. The input for sequencing was CD4+ or CD8+ T cells sorted from blood, taken in a trial of the OX40 agonist ivuxolimab. These TCRs come from an adult with an advanced solid tumor such as melanoma, head and neck, liver or kidney cancer.

The chain is built from TRBV28 and TRBJ1-2, with TRBD1 matching 9 bases. Losses at the gene ends were 6 bases for V and 2 bases for J; bases not matched to a gene: 10. Per the germline V gene, CDR1 is MDHEN and CDR2 is SYDVKM. The CDR3 has 16 residues. In DNA form, the CDR3 reads TGTGCCAGCAGGTATACAGGGGGCGGTTGGAACTATGGCTACACCTTC. Amino acids: CASRYTGGGWNYGYTF.

The CDR3 region is CASSLSSGTYEQYF. CDR3 bases: TGTGCCAGCAGCTTGTCAAGCGGGACCTACGAGCAGTACTTC. This rearrangement joins TRBV7-6 to TRBJ2-7; 7 positions agree with TRBD2. CDR3 length: 14 amino acids. The germline gives CDR1 SGHVS, CDR2 FNYEAQ. The ends lost 3 bases at V and 2 bases at J; junction bases unmatched: 4.

The chain joins TRBV7-2 to TRBJ2-2, with 9 bases that match TRBD1. Germline CDR1 reads SGHTA; CDR2 reads FQGNSA. V shed 5 bases and J 5 bases; nucleotides not matched to a gene: 6. The CDR3 spans 15 residues. For the CDR3, the DNA is TGTGCCAGCAGCGAGGGACAGGGATCGACCGGGGAGCTGTTTTTT. It translates to CASSEGQGSTGELFF.

J is TRBJ1-5 and V is TRBV28; D uncertain. V lost 2 bases, J lost 13 bases, and 15 bases lay in between. This CDR3 is 13 amino acids long. Germline V CDR1 and CDR2: MDHEN, SYDVKM. The CDR3: CASSLGQIPKQHF. For the CDR3, the DNA is TGTGCCAGCAGTTTAGGGCAGATTCCTAAACAGCATTTT. The full variable domain, its missing parts supplied by reference TRBV28 and TRBJ1-5, is DVKVTQSSRYLVKRTGEKVFLECVQDMDHENMFWYRQDPGLGLRLIYFSYDVKMKEKGDIPEGYSVSREKKERFSLILESASTNQTSMYLCASSLGQIPKQHFGDGTRLSIL.

This rearrangement joins TRBV7-2 to TRBJ2-3, with D hard to call. The CDR3 extends over 13 amino acids. V lost 7 bases, J lost 5 bases, and 13 bases lay in between. CDR1 is SGHTA, CDR2 FQGNSA, per germline. The CDR3 loop is CASTNPNLDTQYF. DNA of the CDR3: TGTGCCAGCACCAACCCGAATCTAGATACGCAGTATTTT.

V usage is TRBV30 and J usage is TRBJ2-1, with a weak D call TRBD1 (5 bases). CDR1 and CDR2 (germline): GTSNPN, SVGIG (reference sequence). Trimming took 6 bases from V and 4 from J, leaving 7 bases between them. This CDR3 contains 11 residues. CDR3 region: CACTGYNEQFF. Written as DNA, the CDR3 is TGTGCCTGCACAGGTTACAATGAGCAGTTCTTC. The whole variable domain, remainder taken from reference TRBV30 and TRBJ2-1, is SQTIHQWPATLVQPVGSPLSLECTVEGTSNPNLYWYRQAAGRGLQLLFYSVGIGQISSEVPQNLSASRPQDRQFILSSKKLLLSDSGFYLCACTGYNEQFFGPGTRLTVL.

The chain couples TRBV5-1 to TRBJ2-7; 7 nucleotides match TRBD1. The CDR3 contains 14 residues. Germline-derived CDR1 and CDR2 are SGHRS and YFSETQ. V lost 4 bases, J lost 0 bases, and 4 bases stayed unmatched. Here the CDR3 DNA reads TGCGCCAGCAGCGGGACAGAGCTCTCCTACGAGCAGTACTTC. This gives the protein CASSGTELSYEQYF.

The chain uses TRBV7-9 and TRBJ1-2, with D unresolved. V lost 1 base to trimming and J lost 0 bases, with 9 bases between them. The CDR3 runs to 15 residues. The germline CDR1 and CDR2 sequences are SEHNR and FQNEAQ (reference sequence). The CDR3: CASSLDADANYGYTF. CDR3 sequence (DNA): TGTGCCAGCAGCTTAGATGCAGATGCTAACTATGGCTACACCTTC.

V gene TRBV19 combines with J gene TRBJ2-2; 14 nucleotides line up with TRBD2. CDR3 length equals 18 residues. V was clipped by 5 bases and J by 5 bases; unmatched bases: 10. Germline values: CDR1 LNHDA, CDR2 SQIVND (reference sequence). CDR3 DNA: TGTGCCAGTAGTGGAGAAGGACTAGCGGGAGGCGGGACCGGGGAGCTGTTTTTT. The encoded protein is CASSGEGLAGGGTGELFF.

The rearrangement uses TRBV7-3 and TRBJ2-1, with D maybe TRBD2 (6 bases). The CDR3 extends over 13 amino acids. Trimming took 3 bases from V and 9 from J, leaving 12 bases between them. Germline V CDR1 and CDR2: SGHTA, FQGTGA. CDR3 nucleotide sequence: TGTGCCAGCAGCTTGACTAGAGTACGTGAGCAGTTCTTC. Its protein product is CASSLTRVREQFF.

The V gene is TRBV6-1, the J gene TRBJ1-2; D ambiguous. The CDR3 loop spans 15 amino acids. Germline CDR1 is MNHNS and CDR2 is SASEGT. With 3 bases removed from V and 0 bases from J, the gap between germline ends came to 11 bases. The CDR3 DNA reads as TGTGCCAGCAGTGAGTCAAAAACAGCTAACTATGGCTACACCTTC. Protein sequence: CASSESKTANYGYTF.

V usage is TRBV6-1 and J usage is TRBJ2-3, with D perhaps TRBD1 (6 bases). V was cut by 7 bases and J by 0 bases, with 11 bases left in between. CDR3 length equals 14 residues. Germline loops: CDR1 MNHNS, CDR2 SASEGT. The CDR3, as DNA: TGTGCCAGCAAACTCCAGGGGAGCACAGATACGCAGTATTTT. It yields the protein CASKLQGSTDTQYF.

In DNA, the CDR3 is TGTGCCAGTAGTATATCCAGCGGGGGGGCCGGTGAGCAGTTCTTC. Encoded protein: CASSISSGGAGEQFF. The rearrangement uses TRBV19 and TRBJ2-1; TRBD2 aligns across 10 bases. J lost 9 bases, V lost 2 bases, and 7 bases had no gene match. In germline, CDR1 is LNHDA, CDR2 SQIVND (reference sequence). The length of the CDR3 is 15 residues.

The chain combines TRBV14 with TRBJ1-2; D not certain. Between the trimmed V and J ends, which lost 1 base and 3 bases, there was a span of 18 bases. This CDR3 has 17 amino acids. The germline CDR1 and CDR2 sequences are SGHDN and FVKESK. For the CDR3, the DNA is TGTGCCAGCAGCCAAGGACAAGGAGGGCCTCTTTACTATGGCTACACCTTC. Translating it yields CASSQGQGGPLYYGYTF.

The rearrangement uses TRBV18 and TRBJ2-1; perhaps TRBD2 as D (5 bases). The CDR3 covers 16 residues. V shed 1 base and J shed 3 bases, with 13 bases lying between them. Looked up from germline, CDR1 is KGHSH and CDR2 is LQKENI. CDR3 sequence: CASSPQAGNYYNEQFF. CDR3 in DNA: TGTGCCAGCTCACCACAAGCCGGGAATTACTACAATGAGCAGTTCTTC.

In this sample, this clone turned up once. This chain uses TRBV19 with TRBJ2-7; 7 bases fit TRBD2. Trimming took 7 bases from V and 4 from J; bases not matched to a gene: 19. Germline values: CDR1 LNHDA, CDR2 SQIVND (reference sequence). The CDR3 spans 17 residues. The CDR3 nucleotides are TGTGCCAGTACCCCAGGGAGGGGTGGCGGGAGTTTATACGAGCAGTACTTC. It translates to CASTPGRGGGSLYEQYF.

The chain links TRBV7-3 to TRBJ2-4; 10 bases are shared with TRBD1. This CDR3 region has 15 residues. With V trimmed by 6 bases and J by 8 bases, 10 bases remained unmatched. The germline V gene encodes CDR1 SGHTA and CDR2 FQGTGA. This chain's CDR3 is CASSPTGGRTDIQYF. The CDR3 coding sequence is TGTGCCAGCAGTCCGACAGGGGGCAGGACGGACATTCAGTACTTC.

The chain recombines TRBV5-4 with TRBJ1-2, with D tentatively TRBD1 (5 bases). The germline CDR1 and CDR2 sequences are SGHNT and YYREEE (reference sequence). There are 15 residues in the CDR3. Trimming took 4 bases from V and 0 from J, leaving 13 bases between them. CDR3 sequence reads: CASSLGRKTNYGYTF. CDR3 DNA: TGTGCCAGCAGCCTGGGACGGAAGACTAACTATGGCTACACCTTC.

The chain has TRBV5-1 and TRBJ1-1; TRBD1 aligns across 10 bases. CDR1 is SGHRS and CDR2 is YFSETQ in the germline V gene. This CDR3 spans 14 amino acids. J gave up 5 bases and V 4 bases, and 5 bases lay outside the gene matches. CDR3 nucleotides: TGCGCCAGCAGCCTGGACAGGGGGAAAACTGAAGCTTTCTTT. Translated, it gives CASSLDRGKTEAFF.

The V and J genes are TRBV6-5 and TRBJ2-7; a possible D gene is TRBD2 (5 bases). This CDR3 has 13 residues. Between the trimmed V and J ends, which lost 8 bases and 0 bases, there was a span of 11 bases. Germline values: CDR1 MNHEY, CDR2 SVGAGI. The CDR3 nucleotides read TGTGCCAGCCAGAGAGGGAGCTCCTACGAGCAGTACTTC. Amino acids: CASQRGSSYEQYF.

CDR3 coding DNA: TGTGCCAGTCTAGCGGACGAGGGCACCGGGGAGCTGTTTTTT. Translated, it gives CASLADEGTGELFF. The chain links TRBV2 to TRBJ2-2; 7 bases are shared with TRBD2. V lost 9 bases to trimming and J lost 4 bases; unmatched junction nucleotides: 8. There are 14 residues in the CDR3. The germline gives CDR1 SNHLY, CDR2 FYNNEI.

This rearrangement joins TRBV6-5 to TRBJ1-2; D is perhaps TRBD1 (5 bases). The CDR3 sequence is 13 residues long. With 10 bases removed from V and 3 bases from J, the gap between germline ends came to 15 bases. CDR1 MNHEY and CDR2 SVGAGI come from the germline V gene. CDR3 DNA: TGTGCCAAGTGGCGGGGCTCACACTATGGCTACACCTTC. This codes for CAKWRGSHYGYTF.

The chain uses TRBV18 and TRBJ2-3; D is ambiguous. CDR3 length: 14 amino acids. V was clipped by 0 bases and J by 2 bases, with 6 bases between them. CDR1 is KGHSH, CDR2 LQKENI, per germline. CDR3 protein: CASSPPSPTDTQYF. The CDR3 nucleotides are TGTGCCAGCTCACCACCTAGTCCCACAGATACGCAGTATTTT.

The chain employs TRBV28 and TRBJ1-1; D ambiguous. The CDR3 has 12 residues. CDR1 is MDHEN and CDR2 is SYDVKM in the germline V gene. Trimming removed 5 bases from V and 6 bases from J, with 10 bases in between. CDR3 amino acids: CASSPYGAEAFF. CDR3 sequence (DNA): TGTGCCAGCAGTCCGTACGGTGCTGAAGCTTTCTTT.

This clone showed up just once. The chain uses TRBV6-5 and TRBJ2-5, with 11 bases matching TRBD2. The trim removed 7 bases at V and 4 bases at J, leaving 8 bases unmatched. Per germline, CDR1 MNHEY and CDR2 SVGAGI. CDR3 length: 15 residues. CDR3 in amino acids: CASNLAGGSRETQYF. CDR3 nucleotide sequence: TGTGCCAGCAATCTAGCGGGAGGATCGAGAGAGACCCAGTACTTC.

This chain links TRBV7-2 with TRBJ1-3; unclear D gene. V was trimmed by 5 bases and J by 2 bases, leaving 13 bases between them. Germline V gene sequence: CDR1 SGHTA, CDR2 FQGNSA. The CDR3 has 15 amino acids. The chain's CDR3 is CASSREVAAGNTIYF. CDR3 coding DNA: TGTGCCAGCAGCCGAGAGGTGGCAGCTGGAAACACCATATATTTT.

V usage is TRBV19 and J usage is TRBJ2-3; 10 bases line up with TRBD2. CDR1 and CDR2 (germline): LNHDA, SQIVND (reference sequence). With 3 bases clipped from V and 4 bases from J, the junction kept 7 bases outside the gene matches. This CDR3 is 16 amino acids long. The CDR3 reads CASSMASGRGADTQYF. The CDR3 nucleotides read TGTGCCAGTAGTATGGCCAGCGGGAGGGGGGCAGATACGCAGTATTTT.

The chain carries TRBV10-3 and TRBJ2-7; D is tentatively TRBD1 or TRBD2 (5 bases each). Trimming cost V 8 bases and J 3 bases, with 11 bases left between them. The CDR3 is made up of 12 amino acids. Germline assignment: CDR1 ENHRY and CDR2 SYGVKD. CDR3 in DNA: TGTGCCATCGGGGCGGGTTTCTACGAGCAGTACTTC. This codes for CAIGAGFYEQYF.